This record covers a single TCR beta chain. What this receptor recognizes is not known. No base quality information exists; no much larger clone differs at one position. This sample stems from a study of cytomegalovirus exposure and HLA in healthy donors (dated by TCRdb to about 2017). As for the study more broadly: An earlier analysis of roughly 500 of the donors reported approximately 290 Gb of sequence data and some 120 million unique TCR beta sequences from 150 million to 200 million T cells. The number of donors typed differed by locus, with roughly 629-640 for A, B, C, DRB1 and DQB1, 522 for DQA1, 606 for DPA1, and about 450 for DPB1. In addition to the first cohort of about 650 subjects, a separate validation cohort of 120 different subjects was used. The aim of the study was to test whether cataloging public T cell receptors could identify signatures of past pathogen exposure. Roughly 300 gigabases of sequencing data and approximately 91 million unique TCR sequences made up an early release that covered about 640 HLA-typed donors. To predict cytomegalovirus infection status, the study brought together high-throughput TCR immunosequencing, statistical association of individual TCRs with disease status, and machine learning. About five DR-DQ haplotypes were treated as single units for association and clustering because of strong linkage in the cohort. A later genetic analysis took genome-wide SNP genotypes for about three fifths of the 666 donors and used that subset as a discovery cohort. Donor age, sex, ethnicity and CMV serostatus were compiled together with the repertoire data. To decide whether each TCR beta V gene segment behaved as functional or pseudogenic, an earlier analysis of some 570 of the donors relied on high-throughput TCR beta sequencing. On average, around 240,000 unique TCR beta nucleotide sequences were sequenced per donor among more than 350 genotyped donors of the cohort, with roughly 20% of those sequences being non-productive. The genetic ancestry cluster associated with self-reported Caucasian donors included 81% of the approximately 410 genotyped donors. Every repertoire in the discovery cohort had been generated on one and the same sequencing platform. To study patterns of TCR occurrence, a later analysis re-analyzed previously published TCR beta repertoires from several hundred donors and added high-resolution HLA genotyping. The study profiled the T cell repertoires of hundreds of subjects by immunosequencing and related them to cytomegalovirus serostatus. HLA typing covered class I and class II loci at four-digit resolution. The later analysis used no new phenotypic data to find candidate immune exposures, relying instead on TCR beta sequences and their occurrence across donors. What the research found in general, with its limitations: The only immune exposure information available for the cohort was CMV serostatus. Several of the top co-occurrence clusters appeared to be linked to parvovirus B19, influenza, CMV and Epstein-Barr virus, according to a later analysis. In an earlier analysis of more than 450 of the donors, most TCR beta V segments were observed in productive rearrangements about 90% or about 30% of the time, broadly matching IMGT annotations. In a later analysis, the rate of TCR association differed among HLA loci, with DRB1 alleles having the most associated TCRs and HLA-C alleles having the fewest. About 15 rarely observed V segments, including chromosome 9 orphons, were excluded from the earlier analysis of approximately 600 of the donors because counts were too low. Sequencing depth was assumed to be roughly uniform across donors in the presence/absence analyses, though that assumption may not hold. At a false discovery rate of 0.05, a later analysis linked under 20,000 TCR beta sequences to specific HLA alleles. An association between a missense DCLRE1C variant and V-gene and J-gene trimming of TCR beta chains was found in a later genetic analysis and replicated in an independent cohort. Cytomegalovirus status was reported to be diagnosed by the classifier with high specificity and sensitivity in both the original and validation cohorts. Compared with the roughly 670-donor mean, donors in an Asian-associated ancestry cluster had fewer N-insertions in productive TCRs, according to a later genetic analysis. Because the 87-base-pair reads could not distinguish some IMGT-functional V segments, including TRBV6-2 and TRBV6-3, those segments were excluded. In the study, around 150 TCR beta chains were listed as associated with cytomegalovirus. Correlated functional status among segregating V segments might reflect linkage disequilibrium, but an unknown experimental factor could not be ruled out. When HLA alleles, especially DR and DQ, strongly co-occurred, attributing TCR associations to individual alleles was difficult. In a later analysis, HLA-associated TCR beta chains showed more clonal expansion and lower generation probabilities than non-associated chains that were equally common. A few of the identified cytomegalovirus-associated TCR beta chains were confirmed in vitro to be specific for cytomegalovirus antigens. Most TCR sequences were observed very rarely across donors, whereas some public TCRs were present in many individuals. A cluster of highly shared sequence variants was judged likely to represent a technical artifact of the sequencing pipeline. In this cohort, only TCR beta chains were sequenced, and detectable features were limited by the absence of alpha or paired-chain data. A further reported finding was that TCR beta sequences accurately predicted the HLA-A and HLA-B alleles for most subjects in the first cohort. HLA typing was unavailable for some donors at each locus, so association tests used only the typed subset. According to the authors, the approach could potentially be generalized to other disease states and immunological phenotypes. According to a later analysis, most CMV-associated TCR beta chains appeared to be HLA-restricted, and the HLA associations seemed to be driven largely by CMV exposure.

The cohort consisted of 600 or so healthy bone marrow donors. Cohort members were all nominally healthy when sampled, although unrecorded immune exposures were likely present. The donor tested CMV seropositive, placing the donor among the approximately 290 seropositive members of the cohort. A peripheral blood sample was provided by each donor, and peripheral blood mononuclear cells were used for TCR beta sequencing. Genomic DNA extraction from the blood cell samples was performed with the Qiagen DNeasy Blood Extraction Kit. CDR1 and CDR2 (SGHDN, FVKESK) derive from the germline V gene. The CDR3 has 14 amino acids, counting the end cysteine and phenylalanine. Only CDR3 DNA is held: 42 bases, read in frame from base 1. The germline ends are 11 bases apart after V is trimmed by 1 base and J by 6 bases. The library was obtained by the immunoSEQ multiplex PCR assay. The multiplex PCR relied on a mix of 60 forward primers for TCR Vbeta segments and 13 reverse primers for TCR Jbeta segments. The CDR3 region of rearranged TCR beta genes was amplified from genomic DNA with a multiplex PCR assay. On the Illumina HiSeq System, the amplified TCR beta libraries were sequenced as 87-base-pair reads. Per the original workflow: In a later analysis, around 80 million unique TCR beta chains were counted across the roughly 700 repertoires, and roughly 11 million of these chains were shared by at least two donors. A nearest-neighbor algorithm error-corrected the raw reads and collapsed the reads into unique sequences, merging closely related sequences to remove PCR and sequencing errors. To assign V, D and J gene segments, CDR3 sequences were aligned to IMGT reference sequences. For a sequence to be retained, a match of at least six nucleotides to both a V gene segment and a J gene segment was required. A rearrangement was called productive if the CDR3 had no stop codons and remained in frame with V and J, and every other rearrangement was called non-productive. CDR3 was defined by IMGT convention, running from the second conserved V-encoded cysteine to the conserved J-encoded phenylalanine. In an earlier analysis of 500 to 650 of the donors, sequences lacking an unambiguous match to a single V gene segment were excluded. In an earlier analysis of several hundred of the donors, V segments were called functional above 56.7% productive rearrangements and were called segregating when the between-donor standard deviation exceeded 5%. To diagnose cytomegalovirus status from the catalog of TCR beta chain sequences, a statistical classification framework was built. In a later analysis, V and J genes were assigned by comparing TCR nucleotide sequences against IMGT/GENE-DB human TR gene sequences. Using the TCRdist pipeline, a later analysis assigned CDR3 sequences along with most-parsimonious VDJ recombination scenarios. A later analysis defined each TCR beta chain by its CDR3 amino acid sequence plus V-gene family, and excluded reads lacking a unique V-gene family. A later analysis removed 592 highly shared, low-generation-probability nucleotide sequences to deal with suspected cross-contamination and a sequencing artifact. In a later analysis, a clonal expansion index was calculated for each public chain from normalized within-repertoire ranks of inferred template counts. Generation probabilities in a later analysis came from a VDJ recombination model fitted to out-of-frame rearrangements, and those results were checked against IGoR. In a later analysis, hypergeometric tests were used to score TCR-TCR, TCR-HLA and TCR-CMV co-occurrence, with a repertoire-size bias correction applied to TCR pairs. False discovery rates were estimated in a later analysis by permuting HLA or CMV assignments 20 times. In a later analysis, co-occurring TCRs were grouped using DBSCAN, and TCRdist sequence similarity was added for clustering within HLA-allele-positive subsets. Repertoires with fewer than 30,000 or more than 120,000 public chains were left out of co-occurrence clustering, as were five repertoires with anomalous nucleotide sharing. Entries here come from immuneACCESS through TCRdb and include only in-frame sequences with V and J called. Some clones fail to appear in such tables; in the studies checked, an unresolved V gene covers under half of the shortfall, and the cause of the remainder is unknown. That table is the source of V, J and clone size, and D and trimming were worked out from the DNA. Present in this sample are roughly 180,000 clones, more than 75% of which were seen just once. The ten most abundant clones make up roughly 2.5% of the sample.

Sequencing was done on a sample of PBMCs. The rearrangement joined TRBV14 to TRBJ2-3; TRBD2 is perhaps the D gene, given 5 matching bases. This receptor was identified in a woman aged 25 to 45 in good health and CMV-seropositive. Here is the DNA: TGTGCCAGCAGCCAAGTAGCTAGCAGGGATACGCAGTATTTT. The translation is CASSQVASRDTQYF.